A single sample gave rise to the 18 T cell receptor beta chains below, sequenced in a study of cytomegalovirus exposure and HLA in healthy donors. PCR used 60 Vbeta primers and 13 Jbeta primers. Profiling relied on immunoSEQ multiplex PCR, and the TCRdb table lists in-frame clones only, not all of them. The sample contains around 140,000 clones, roughly 85% of which appear only once. Sequenced: PBMCs. All receptors come from a man between 40 and 49 years old in good health and CMV-seronegative.

The CDR3 region is CASSTDRTTGELFF. The CDR3 DNA reads as TGTGCCAGTAGCACAGACAGGACCACCGGGGAGCTGTTTTTT. The genes are TRBV19 and TRBJ2-2; TRBD1 might be the D (6 bases). Germline lookup yields CDR1 LNHDA and CDR2 SQIVND (reference sequence). V was cut by 6 bases and J by 4 bases, with 12 bases left in between. This CDR3 region has 14 residues.

Worth noting for this clone: The sample holds other DNA sequences that translate to the same CDR3. The chain uses TRBV9 and TRBJ1-2, with TRBD1 matching over 7 bases. The V and J ends lost 5 bases and 5 bases, in that order; junction bases with no gene match: 9. The CDR3 contains 14 residues. CDR1 and CDR2 (germline): SGDLS, YYNGEE. The CDR3 DNA reads TGTGCCAGCAGTCCAGGGCAGGGGGATTATGGCTACACCTTC. Protein product: CASSPGQGDYGYTF.

The genes are TRBV5-6 and TRBJ2-7; 7 bases agree with TRBD1. Per the germline V gene, CDR1 is SGHDT and CDR2 is YYEEEE. Germline trimming cut 0 bases from V and 2 bases from J; bases unmatched to any gene: 5. The CDR3 runs 15 residues. DNA of the CDR3: TGTGCCAGCAGCTTGGTGGAGGACAGGACCTACGAGCAGTACTTC. Protein: CASSLVEDRTYEQYF.

This chain links TRBV5-8 with TRBJ2-4; 8 positions agree with TRBD2. The CDR3 is made up of 15 amino acids. Losses at the gene ends were 7 bases for V and 6 bases for J; bases not matched to a gene: 12. Germline assignment: CDR1 SGHTS and CDR2 YDEGEE. The CDR3 protein is CASGQSGLGGNIQYF. In nucleotides, the CDR3 is TGTGCCAGCGGACAATCGGGACTAGGCGGAAACATTCAGTACTTC.

This chain connects TRBV29-1 to TRBJ1-2, with 7 nucleotides matching TRBD1. In germline, CDR1 is SQVTM, CDR2 ANQGSEA. The CDR3 has 15 amino acids. With V trimmed by 3 bases and J by 4 bases, 11 bases remained unmatched. The DNA of the CDR3 is TGCAGCGTTGAGAGACAGGGAGGATTCGTCTATGGCTACACCTTC. It codes for CSVERQGGFVYGYTF.

V is TRBV14 and J is TRBJ1-1; D ambiguous. Germline loops: CDR1 SGHDN, CDR2 FVKESK. With 4 bases removed from V and 2 bases from J, the gap between germline ends came to 14 bases. The CDR3 spans 15 residues. In DNA form, the CDR3 reads TGTGCCAGCAGCCGTCAGACAAGCGGAAACACTGAAGCTTTCTTT. It codes for CASSRQTSGNTEAFF.

The chain has TRBV6-6 and TRBJ1-5; 9 bases align to TRBD1. In germline, CDR1 is MNHNY, CDR2 SVGAGI (reference sequence). The CDR3 sequence is 14 residues long. V gave up 5 bases and J gave up 2 bases; unmatched junction bases: 1. This chain's CDR3 is CASSRQGGNQPQHF. CDR3 coding DNA: TGTGCCAGCAGTAGACAGGGGGGCAATCAGCCCCAGCATTTT.

The chain combines TRBV29-1 with TRBJ2-1; tentatively, D is TRBD1 (5 bases). Germline V CDR1 and CDR2: SQVTM, ANQGSEA. Deletions cut 3 bases from V and 0 bases from J, with 15 bases between. The CDR3 length is 16 residues. The DNA of the CDR3 is TGCAGCGTTGAGGCCAGGGCAGTGGGCTCCTACAATGAGCAGTTCTTC. Protein sequence: CSVEARAVGSYNEQFF.

This clone came up a few times. The V and J genes are TRBV5-1 and TRBJ2-2, with a tentative D call TRBD1 (5 bases). Trimming took 0 bases from V and 5 from J, leaving 11 bases between them. This CDR3 region has 15 residues. Germline lookup yields CDR1 SGHRS and CDR2 YFSETQ. Here the CDR3 DNA reads TGCGCCAGCAGCTTGGAGGCAGGGATTACCGGGGAGCTGTTTTTT. Its protein is CASSLEAGITGELFF.

The chain employs TRBV4-3 and TRBJ2-5, with 8 bases identical to TRBD2. The V and J ends lost 1 base and 5 bases, in that order; junction bases with no gene match: 6. The CDR3 runs 15 residues. CDR1 and CDR2 (germline): LGHNA, YSLEER. This CDR3 reads CASSQAGRVGETQYF. The CDR3 region has the DNA TGCGCCAGCAGCCAAGCCGGGAGGGTTGGTGAGACCCAGTACTTC.

The rearrangement links TRBV6-6 to TRBJ1-4; no reliable D call. CDR1 and CDR2 from the germline V gene are MNHNY and SVGAGI (reference sequence). The germline V and J ends were trimmed by 7 bases and 8 bases, with 17 bases remaining between them. The CDR3 consists of 14 residues. CDR3 in DNA: TGTGCCAGCACCGGGGTGGGAATGACCGAAAAACTGTTTTTT. This translates into CASTGVGMTEKLFF.

This clone has just one count. The J gene is TRBJ2-7, the V gene TRBV7-9; weak D call: TRBD1 (6 bases). The germline CDR1 and CDR2 sequences are SEHNR and FQNEAQ (reference sequence). This CDR3 comprises 15 residues. V was shortened by 1 base and J by 2 bases, with 12 bases between the two germline ends. The CDR3 DNA follows: TGTGCCAGCAGCTTAGTTGGGGGCATCCCCTACGAGCAGTACTTC. Its translation: CASSLVGGIPYEQYF.

This chain uses TRBV5-4 with TRBJ2-1, with D perhaps matching TRBD1 (8 bases). Trimming cost V 4 bases and J 9 bases, with 20 bases left between them. This CDR3 spans 15 amino acids. Germline-derived CDR1 and CDR2 are SGHNT and YYREEE (reference sequence). CDR3 in DNA: TGTGCCAGCAGCAAAACAGGGGGGGCGGGCTTTGAGCAGTTCTTC. Residues: CASSKTGGAGFEQFF. Full variable domain (missing parts from reference TRBV5-4 and TRBJ2-1): ETGVTQSPTHLIKTRGQQVTLRCSSQSGHNTVSWYQQALGQGPQFIFQYYREEENGRGNFPPRFSGLQFPNYSSELNVNALELDDSALYLCASSKTGGAGFEQFFGPGTRLTVL.

Only one count was recorded for this clone. The chain joins TRBV25-1 to TRBJ2-2, with a tentative D call TRBD1 (5 bases). V was pared by 6 bases and J by 4 bases, with 12 bases between. There are 14 residues in the CDR3. Per the germline V gene, CDR1 is MGHDK and CDR2 is SYGVNS. The CDR3 spells CASSGDRFTGELFF. In nucleotides, the CDR3 is TGTGCCAGCAGCGGCGACAGATTCACCGGGGAGCTGTTTTTT. Supplemented by reference TRBV25-1 and TRBJ2-2, the full variable domain reads EADIYQTPRYLVIGTGKKITLECSQTMGHDKMYWYQQDPGMELHLIHYSYGVNSTEKGDLSSESTVSRIRTEHFPLTLESARPSHTSQYLCASSGDRFTGELFFGEGSRLTVL.

The chain recombines TRBV27 with TRBJ1-1, with D perhaps TRBD1 (5 bases). The V end was cut by 3 bases, the J end by 6 bases, with 11 bases between. The CDR3 consists of 13 residues. Germline V gene sequence: CDR1 MNHEY, CDR2 SMNVEV (reference sequence). CDR3 in amino acids: CASSFSRQSEAFF. The DNA for the CDR3 is TGTGCCAGCAGTTTCTCCCGACAGTCTGAAGCTTTCTTT.

V usage is TRBV19 and J usage is TRBJ2-7; 10 bases map to TRBD2. Trimming at V came to 4 bases and at J to 6 bases, leaving 12 bases not matched to a gene. The CDR3 sequence is 16 residues long. Germline assignment: CDR1 LNHDA and CDR2 SQIVND (reference sequence). The chain's CDR3 is CASSTKQAGGQGEQYF. The CDR3 DNA sequence: TGTGCCAGTAGTACAAAACAAGCGGGAGGGCAAGGCGAGCAGTACTTC. Combining the CDR3 with reference TRBV19 and TRBJ2-7 gives the whole variable domain DGGITQSPKYLFRKEGQNVTLSCEQNLNHDAMYWYRQDPGQGLRLIYYSQIVNDFQKGDIAEGYSVSREKKESFPLTVTSAQKNPTAFYLCASSTKQAGGQGEQYFGPGTRLTVT.

The chain has TRBV7-3 and TRBJ1-2; 9 nucleotides match TRBD1. This CDR3 contains 13 residues. Germline CDR1 and CDR2: SGHTA and FQGTGA. The ends lost 5 bases at V and 8 bases at J; junction bases unmatched: 6. CDR3 nucleotides: TGTGCCAGCAGCGCGGGGACAGGGCGAGGCTACACCTTC. Translating it yields CASSAGTGRGYTF.

The chain uses TRBV21-1 and TRBJ1-6; no DNA check was done on the table's D call, TRBD1. TRBV21-1 is recorded as a pseudogene. The CDR3 runs to 20 residues. This CDR3 is CASSKALSRGKSSYNSPLHF. The CDR3 DNA reads TGTGCCAGCAGCAAAGCGCTTTCGAGGGGGAAGAGCTCCTATAATTCACCCCTCCACTTT.